This is a list of T cell receptor beta chains from one sample in a study of cytomegalovirus exposure and HLA in healthy donors. The assay was immunoSEQ multiplex PCR, and TCRdb's table has in-frame clones only and misses some. Of roughly 80,000 clones listed, approximately 61% are singletons. The source material was PBMCs. The receptor source for this set is a woman aged 45-65 years in good health and CMV-seropositive. CDR3s include the opening cysteine and the closing phenylalanine or tryptophan. The order of the fields is CDR3 DNA, CDR3 protein, clone size, J gene, D gene, V gene. The D gene is left open where the match is weak. Clone size is given for some rows only: seen once, a few or many times, or a class if the clone is expanded.

cdr3_nt: TGTGCTAGTGGCCGGAGCTCTGGAAACACCATATATTTT
cdr3_aa: CASGRSSGNTIYF
clone_size: NA
j_call: TRBJ1-3
d_call: NA
v_call: TRBV12-5

cdr3_nt: TGTGCCAGCAGTCCCTGGTGGGGGGGTGACGAAGAGACCCAGTACTTC
cdr3_aa: CASSPWWGGDEETQYF
clone_size: NA
j_call: TRBJ2-5
d_call: TRBD2
v_call: TRBV27

cdr3_nt: TGCGCCAGCAGCTTCAGCGTCGGATACAATGAGCAGTTCTTC
cdr3_aa: CASSFSVGYNEQFF
clone_size: NA
j_call: TRBJ2-1
d_call: NA
v_call: TRBV5-1

cdr3_nt: TGTGCCTTCGGGGGGCTAGCAAGATACAATGAGCAGTTCTTC
cdr3_aa: CAFGGLARYNEQFF
clone_size: NA
j_call: TRBJ2-1
d_call: NA
v_call: TRBV2

cdr3_nt: TGCGCCAGCAGCTCCATCAACAGGGGATTGAACACTGAAGCTTTCTTT
cdr3_aa: CASSSINRGLNTEAFF
clone_size: NA
j_call: TRBJ1-1
d_call: TRBD1
v_call: TRBV5-1

cdr3_nt: TGTGCCAGCAGCTTGGGGGAGGGGGACAGGGATTATGGCTACACCTTC
cdr3_aa: CASSLGEGDRDYGYTF
clone_size: NA
j_call: TRBJ1-2
d_call: TRBD1
v_call: TRBV5-4

cdr3_nt: TGTGCCAGCAGTTACTCGCAAGGGGACACTGAAGCTTTCTTT
cdr3_aa: CASSYSQGDTEAFF
clone_size: NA
j_call: TRBJ1-1
d_call: NA
v_call: TRBV6-5

cdr3_nt: TGTGCCAGCACCCGGGACAGGGGGACCGGGGAGCTGTTTTTT
cdr3_aa: CASTRDRGTGELFF
clone_size: once
j_call: TRBJ2-2
d_call: TRBD1
v_call: TRBV2

cdr3_nt: TGTGCCAGTAGTACGACCCACAGGGAACATAATTCACCCCTCCACTTT
cdr3_aa: CASSTTHREHNSPLHF
clone_size: NA
j_call: TRBJ1-6
d_call: NA
v_call: TRBV19

cdr3_nt: TGTGCCAGTAGTCCACAGGGGATGGAAGCTTTCTTT
cdr3_aa: CASSPQGMEAFF
clone_size: NA
j_call: TRBJ1-1
d_call: TRBD1
v_call: TRBV19

cdr3_nt: TGTGCCAGCAGTGCGGACAGGGGGATGAAAGAGACCCAGTACTTC
cdr3_aa: CASSADRGMKETQYF
clone_size: NA
j_call: TRBJ2-5
d_call: TRBD1
v_call: TRBV2

cdr3_nt: TGTGCCAGCAGTGAATATAGCTATGGCTACACCTTC
cdr3_aa: CASSEYSYGYTF
clone_size: NA
j_call: TRBJ1-2
d_call: NA
v_call: TRBV25-1

cdr3_nt: TGTGCCAGCAGTACACAGGGGGTGGGCACTGAAGCTTTCTTT
cdr3_aa: CASSTQGVGTEAFF
clone_size: few
j_call: TRBJ1-1
d_call: TRBD1
v_call: TRBV25-1

cdr3_nt: TGTGCCAGCACCCCACGGAGGGGGGGACTAGAGACCCAGTACTTC
cdr3_aa: CASTPRRGGLETQYF
clone_size: NA
j_call: TRBJ2-5
d_call: NA
v_call: TRBV11-2